Below, 24 T cell receptor beta chains from the same sample are listed, as sequenced in a study of T cell repertoires in cytomegalovirus infection. For these TCRs, the target antigens are not known. Using its own MiXCR run on the reads, TCRdb lists one record per CDR3 protein. The data hold fewer than 650,000 distinct CDR3 sequences, with almost 40% observed a single time. This material consisted of cultured PBMCs, taken from culture after CMV antigen stimulation. Source of these receptors: a human donor in good health (CMV status not recorded). Some clones in this sample may be carry-over from other donors' samples.

The chain combines TRBV29-1 with TRBJ2-5, with 7 positions matching TRBD2. Germline lookup yields CDR1 SQVTM and CDR2 ANQGSEA. The CDR3 is 13 amino acids. V lost 7 bases to trimming and J lost 5 bases; unmatched junction nucleotides: 10. The CDR3 sequence is CSDGGGSGETQYF. Here the CDR3 DNA reads TGCAGCGATGGGGGGGGATCGGGGGAGACCCAGTACTTC. The full variable domain, in which reference TRBV29-1 and TRBJ2-5 provide the parts outside the CDR3, is SAVISQKPSRDICQRGTSLTIQCQVDSQVTMMFWYRQQPGQSLTLIATANQGSEATYESGFVIDKFPISRPNLTFSTLTVSNMSPEDSSIYLCSDGGGSGETQYFGPGTRLLVL.

This clonotype was observed a handful of times. This chain links TRBV19 with TRBJ1-2; tentative D call: TRBD1 (6 bases). CDR3 size: 13 residues. Germline values: CDR1 LNHDA, CDR2 SQIVND (reference sequence). V was pared by 8 bases and J by 6 bases, with 16 bases between. The CDR3 region has the DNA TGTGCCAGTGGCAGGGGCGTGGGAGATGGCTACACCTTC. This codes for CASGRGVGDGYTF.

This clonotype has a handful of counts. The chain carries TRBV15 and TRBJ2-3, with 10 bases aligning to TRBD2. Germline assignment: CDR1 LNHNV and CDR2 YYDKDF (reference sequence). The V gene end was trimmed by 4 bases and the J gene end by 4 bases; junction bases not matched to a gene: 5. The CDR3 is 15 residues long. The DNA of the CDR3 is TGTGCCACCAGCACAAGAAGCGGGGGGGCAGATACGCAGTATTTT. Residues: CATSTRSGGADTQYF.

This clonotype appeared a few times. The chain combines TRBV5-4 with TRBJ2-3, with 7 positions matching TRBD2. Trimming cost V 0 bases and J 6 bases; bases outside gene matches: 4. The CDR3 is 14 amino acids. Germline lookup yields CDR1 SGHNT and CDR2 YYREEE (reference sequence). CDR3 bases: TGTGCCAGCAGCTTGGCAAGCGGGAAGGATACGCAGTATTTT. It encodes CASSLASGKDTQYF.

The chain links TRBV27 to TRBJ2-3; 7 bases map to TRBD2. Germline trimming cut 6 bases from V and 4 bases from J; bases unmatched to any gene: 13. CDR3 length equals 16 residues. Looked up from germline, CDR1 is MNHEY and CDR2 is SMNVEV (reference sequence). The CDR3 spells CASRKALAGDSDTQYF. The CDR3 DNA follows: TGTGCCAGCAGAAAGGCCCTGGCGGGGGACTCAGATACGCAGTATTTT.

This chain links TRBV7-8 with TRBJ2-7, with D tentatively TRBD1 (5 bases). V lost 5 bases, J lost 2 bases, and 16 bases lay in between. This CDR3 contains 15 residues. The V gene's germline CDR1 is SGHVS and CDR2 FQNEAQ. The CDR3 protein is CASSQRATDTYEQYF. The CDR3 nucleotides read TGTGCCAGCAGCCAAAGAGCGACAGATACCTACGAGCAGTACTTC.

In this sample, this clonotype turned up a few times. This chain uses TRBV12-5 with TRBJ2-1; 7 bases match TRBD1. CDR1 is LGHNT and CDR2 is FRNRAP in the germline V gene. Losses at the gene ends were 6 bases for V and 8 bases for J; bases not matched to a gene: 7. The CDR3 is made up of 13 amino acids. CDR3 sequence reads: CASGRDRVHEQFF. The CDR3 DNA sequence: TGTGCTAGTGGCCGCGACAGGGTCCATGAGCAGTTCTTC.

V is TRBV12-3 or TRBV12-4 and J is TRBJ2-5, with 8 bases aligning to TRBD2. This CDR3 is 16 amino acids long. V shed 4 bases, J shed 3 bases, and the junction held 10 bases outside the gene matches. CDR3 sequence reads: CASSSRGLVAKETQYF. Here the CDR3 DNA reads TGTGCCAGCAGTTCCCGGGGACTAGTGGCAAAAGAGACCCAGTACTTC.

The chain carries TRBV7-2 and TRBJ1-5, with 7 nucleotides matching TRBD1. This CDR3 spans 15 amino acids. Germline V lookup: CDR1 SGHTA, CDR2 FQGNSA. J was trimmed by 6 bases and V by 3 bases; bases with no gene match: 8. The CDR3 reads CASSLGGQSSQPQHF. The CDR3 nucleotides are TGTGCCAGCAGCTTGGGGGGACAGTCTAGTCAGCCCCAGCATTTT.

This clonotype appeared once. Germline is not matched at one junction end, which may reflect a read error. V is TRBV18 and J is TRBJ1-6; a weak D match, TRBD1 (5 bases). Looked up from germline, CDR1 is KGHSH and CDR2 is LQKENI. CDR3 length equals 15 residues. CDR3 amino acids: CASSPIGLGDSPIHF. The CDR3 DNA reads as TGTGCCAGCTCACCGATCGGACTGGGGGATTCACCCATCCACTTT.

The chain employs TRBV5-1 and TRBJ1-1; weak D call: TRBD1 (6 bases). V was trimmed by 0 bases and J by 5 bases, leaving 14 bases between them. Germline values: CDR1 SGHRS, CDR2 YFSETQ. The CDR3 spans 15 residues. The CDR3 DNA reads TGCGCCAGCAGCTTGGACGGGGGGGCCGGGACTGAAGCTTTCTTT. It codes for CASSLDGGAGTEAFF.

The V call is TRBV5-4, the J call TRBJ2-1; D perhaps matches TRBD2 (6 bases). V shed 2 bases and J shed 5 bases, with 11 bases lying between them. Germline CDR1 SGHNT, CDR2 YYREEE (reference sequence). The CDR3 consists of 14 residues. The CDR3 sequence: CASSFMGLNNEQFF. The CDR3 DNA reads TGTGCCAGCAGCTTCATGGGACTCAACAATGAGCAGTTCTTC.

This chain connects TRBV10-3 to TRBJ2-1; 9 bases align to TRBD2. The CDR3 runs to 16 residues. The junction had 9 bases not matched to a gene; V was cut back by 8 bases and J by 1 base. Germline assignment: CDR1 ENHRY and CDR2 SYGVKD. CDR3 sequence reads: CAIGPSGTGSYNEQFF. CDR3 sequence (DNA): TGTGCCATCGGTCCTAGCGGGACGGGTTCCTACAATGAGCAGTTCTTC.

Many counts were recorded for this clonotype. The chain recombines TRBV7-2 with TRBJ2-1, with 8 bases aligning to TRBD2. The CDR3 consists of 15 residues. Trimming removed 4 bases from V and 8 bases from J; junction bases left unmatched: 10. Germline V CDR1 and CDR2: SGHTA, FQGNSA. The CDR3 DNA follows: TGTGCCAGCAGCTCACTCACGGGGGGGGTGGATGAGCAGTTCTTC. Its protein is CASSSLTGGVDEQFF.

This clonotype has just a few counts. The rearrangement links TRBV28 to TRBJ2-5; 7 nucleotides agree with TRBD1. J gave up 5 bases and V 5 bases, and 11 bases lay outside the gene matches. The CDR3 consists of 15 residues. The germline gives CDR1 MDHEN, CDR2 SYDVKM. In nucleotides, the CDR3 is TGTGCCAGCAGTCCGGGACAGCCCTATCGGGAGACCCAGTACTTC. It specifies CASSPGQPYRETQYF.

This clonotype was counted ten times or more. This chain joins TRBV7-2 and TRBJ1-4; D is uncertain. V was clipped by 5 bases and J by 5 bases, with 12 bases between them. CDR1 and CDR2 from the germline V gene are SGHTA and FQGNSA. CDR3 length equals 14 residues. The CDR3, as DNA: TGTGCCAGCAGCCTCGGGTCCTCAAATGAAAAACTGTTTTTT. Its translation: CASSLGSSNEKLFF.

The rearrangement uses TRBV6-2 or TRBV6-3 and TRBJ1-5; no definite D call. Germline V gene data show CDR1 as MNHEY and CDR2 as SVGEGT. The CDR3 consists of 17 residues. Between the trimmed V and J ends, which lost 2 bases and 1 base, there was a span of 15 bases. The CDR3 protein is CASSYHPARRSNQPQHF. CDR3 bases: TGTGCCAGCAGTTACCACCCGGCCAGACGAAGCAATCAGCCCCAGCATTTT.

At least ten counts were recorded for this clonotype. This chain links TRBV7-2 with TRBJ1-2, with a weak D call TRBD1 (5 bases). Per germline, CDR1 SGHTA and CDR2 FQGNSA. V dropped 3 bases and J dropped 8 bases, with 16 bases sitting between them. The CDR3 totals 14 residues. The CDR3 loop reads CASSFRDFRQGYTF. CDR3 DNA: TGTGCCAGCAGCTTCCGGGACTTCCGGCAGGGCTACACCTTC.

This clonotype was found a few times. The chain combines TRBV7-8 with TRBJ2-1; TRBD2 aligns across 12 bases. Germline CDR1 and CDR2: SGHVS and FQNEAQ. The trim removed 6 bases at V and 4 bases at J, leaving 10 bases unmatched. CDR3 length: 17 residues. The CDR3 nucleotides are TGTGCCAGCAGTCGACCTAGCGGGGGGGCGAGGTACAATGAGCAGTTCTTC. Translated: CASSRPSGGARYNEQFF.

This clonotype has just a few counts. V gene TRBV12-3 or TRBV12-4 combines with J gene TRBJ1-2, with a tentative D call TRBD1 (5 bases). The CDR3 is made up of 14 amino acids. V lost 2 bases, J lost 4 bases, and 11 bases lay in between. In DNA form, the CDR3 reads TGTGCCAGCAGTTTATCGTACAGGTTCTATGGCTACACCTTC. Amino acid sequence: CASSLSYRFYGYTF.

This clonotype was detected a few times. The V call is TRBV28, the J call TRBJ1-4, with 7 bases lining up with TRBD1. The CDR3 extends over 14 amino acids. The germline V gene has CDR1 MDHEN and CDR2 SYDVKM. V trimming: 1 base; J trimming: 6 bases; junction bases outside the gene matches: 2. The CDR3 sequence: CASSLYRGHEKLFF. In nucleotides, the CDR3 is TGTGCCAGCAGTTTATACAGGGGACATGAAAAACTGTTTTTT.

This chain joins TRBV7-2 and TRBJ1-4; a weak D match, TRBD1 (5 bases). The CDR3 has 14 residues. Germline V CDR1 and CDR2: SGHTA, FQGNSA. V gave up 2 bases and J gave up 7 bases, with 11 bases separating them. Written as DNA, the CDR3 is TGTGCCAGCAGCTTATTATCAGGGATTGAAAAACTGTTTTTT. Protein: CASSLLSGIEKLFF.

The chain couples TRBV29-1 to TRBJ2-1; 7 bases are a match to TRBD2. V lost 5 bases and J lost 5; bases outside the gene matches: 12. Looked up from germline, CDR1 is SQVTM and CDR2 is ANQGSEA. The CDR3 contains 15 residues. The CDR3 here is CSVPTAGTTNNEQFF. In nucleotides, the CDR3 is TGCAGCGTTCCCACAGCCGGGACTACCAACAATGAGCAGTTCTTC.

Here the CDR3 DNA reads TGTGCCAGCACCCAAGCGGCTAGGTCGGGTGAGCAGTACTTC. Its translation is CASTQAARSGEQYF. The V and J genes are TRBV2 and TRBJ2-7; D is possibly TRBD2 (5 bases). CDR1 and CDR2 from the germline V gene are SNHLY and FYNNEI. The CDR3 totals 14 residues. Trimming left V 7 bases short and J 7 bases short, with 20 bases between. The full variable domain, its missing parts supplied by reference TRBV2 and TRBJ2-7, is EPEVTQTPSHQVTQMGQEVILRCVPISNHLYFYWYRQILGQKVEFLVSFYNNEISEKSEIFDDQFSVERPDGSNFTLKIRSTKLEDSAMYFCASTQAARSGEQYFGPGTRLTVT.